The sequence of this T cell receptor beta chain was determined in a study of T cells in localized non-small cell lung cancer. Study-wide results and limits: Tumor trailed uninvolved adjacent lung in T cell clonality, which peaked there.

The repertoire was sequenced with immunoSEQ multiplex PCR; TCRdb's copy has only in-frame clones and lacks some. The sample records fewer than 2,500 clones, around 22% being singletons. The CDR3 spans 18 residues. Germline V gene lookup returns CDR1 MNHGY and CDR2 SAAAGT. The V and J ends lost 0 bases and 2 bases respectively, with 19 bases between them. As concerns this clone: As yet, its antigen is unknown.

The origin of this receptor is a woman aged 40-69 years with stage II lung adenocarcinoma. The chain joins TRBV6-8 to TRBJ1-2; D is undetermined. Source: lung tumor tissue, taken before any cancer treatment. The chain's CDR3 is CASSYSVLGTATNYGYTF. In nucleotides, the CDR3 is TGTGCCAGCAGTTACTCTGTGTTGGGAACAGCCACCAACTATGGCTACACCTTC.